The T cell receptor (beta chain) described here comes from a study of cytomegalovirus exposure and HLA in healthy donors. PCR was performed using 60 Vbeta and 13 Jbeta primers. TCRdb keeps only in-frame clones here, not all; method: immunoSEQ multiplex PCR. The sample has around 150,000 clones; 80% are singletons. The sample consisted of PBMCs. The sequence was obtained from a man aged 25 to 45 in good health and CMV-seronegative.

DNA for the CDR3: TGTGCCAGCAGTTATAGCGGGAGACCGAAAGAGACCCAGTACTTC. Translating it yields CASSYSGRPKETQYF. The genes are TRBV7-8 and TRBJ2-5, with TRBD2 identical over 9 bases. V trimming: 6 bases; J trimming: 3 bases; junction bases outside the gene matches: 8. The CDR3 runs 15 residues. Germline lookup yields CDR1 SGHVS and CDR2 FQNEAQ.